This TCR beta chain originates from a study of shared clonotypes between healthy human individuals (dated by TCRdb to about 2020). Looking at the study overall: A few men and two women, aged 18 to 49 years, made up the cohort. Per donor, leukapheresis produced somewhere between about 0.9 and 9.5 billion PBMCs. To increase sequencing depth and limit assay-specific biases, TCR repertoire library preparation and sequencing were carried out by different laboratories using diverse techniques. Per donor, three plates each were used for CD4 naive and CD4 memory, two for CD8 naive, and one for CD8 memory. Blood TCR repertoires of about 5 healthy adults were deeply sequenced to estimate repertoire size and the extent of clonotype sharing between individuals.

The study at large found these results: Sampling was limited to blood, and TCR repertoires in tissue likely differ from TCR repertoires in blood. Pairwise subsampling led to the expectation that sequencing depth would affect the degree of clonotype sharing among donors. Naive subsets generally had larger estimated clonotype richness than memory subsets did. Compared with non-shared clonotypes, the clonotypes found in all four sorted-subset donors had higher generation probabilities. Even with the large sequencing depth, rarefaction of the sorted-subset datasets indicated that sequencing was incomplete. Because the study included only a small number of donors, the genetic and exposure-history diversity represented was limited. Roughly 5% of naive CD4, 3% to 3.5% of naive CD8, 2.3% of memory CD4, and 0.4% of memory CD8 clonotypes were shared across a few donors.

TCR CDR3 regions were amplified from genomic DNA by multiplex PCR using the deep immunoSEQ assay. Extracted genomic DNA from each cell subset was distributed evenly across all wells of several immunoSEQ 96-well plates, and each plate was treated as a replicate. Each replicate PCR for sorted subsets received around 0.2 ug genomic DNA, equal to roughly 33,000 T cell genomes. The purified libraries were quantified using a Qubit 3.0 fluorometer, sized with a Bioanalyzer 2100, and then quantified again using the KAPA Library Quantification kit. A separate single-read 150-cycle Illumina NextSeq 550 flow cell was used to sequence each immunoSEQ 96-well plate. The authors' pipeline ran thus. The immunoSEQ output contained only junctional sequences without quality scores, so filtering could not match that applied to full-length reads. Sequences were annotated with PyIR, a Python wrapper for IgBLAST v1.9, using IMGT germline references to assign V/J genes and CDR3. Reads with weak V/J assignments (E-value above 1e-6), missing CDR3, stop codons, out-of-frame junctions, or ambiguous translated residues were removed. V3J clonotypes were defined as sequences sharing the same inferred V gene, J gene, and CDR3 amino acid sequence. To compute the percentage overlap between repertoires, the number of shared unique clonotypes was divided by the size of the smaller repertoire. Richness of each repertoire was evaluated using RTK rarefaction, the Chao1 estimator, and Recon v2.1 estimates of unobserved clonotypes. Generation probabilities for all TCRbeta clonotypes obtained by the gDNA method from a handful of donors were computed using OLGA. What TCRdb holds here is the immuneACCESS table cut down to in-frame rearrangements. Part of the clones is not present; checked against another copy, under half of the missing clones reflect an unresolved V gene, and the others are unexplained. The V and J calls and clone size come from that table; D and trimming were worked out from the DNA. This sample has some 380,000 clones in its table, and 95% to 97% of those were observed once. The ten largest make up around 0.32% of the sample.

CDR1 is given as SGHTA and CDR2 as FQGNSA, both from the germline V gene. The CDR3 contains 12 residues, cysteine and phenylalanine counted. Of all the DNA, just the CDR3 is kept, 36 bases in frame from base 1. The junction carries 5 bases between V and J, which are trimmed by 5 bases and 3 bases respectively. The donors were healthy, HIV-negative adults with no recently reported acute infections or vaccinations. Every donor was a Caucasian adult residing in Nashville, Tennessee, USA. CD8 memory samples consisted of magnetically selected CD45RO+ cells combined with CCR7-negative CD45RA+ effector memory (TemRA) cells. Blood was obtained by leukapheresis, after which PBMCs were separated by Ficoll-Histopaque density gradient centrifugation and cryopreserved in liquid nitrogen vapor phase. Analytical flow cytometry was used to check the purity and quantity of each magnetically sorted T cell population. Each sorted fraction had its genomic DNA isolated and then quantified by UV absorbance on a Nanodrop 2000c.

This clone was counted a single time. The antigen it binds to is not known. Base quality data are lacking; no much larger clone is found one base away. This receptor was identified in a young man in good health. Sequenced sample: memory CD8+ T cells sorted from blood. The sample's cell subset or site label, decoded: CD45RO+ cells pooled with CCR7-negative TemRA cells. The sequence links TRBV7-2 to TRBJ2-4, with the D gene too uncertain to name. The DNA sequence follows: TGTGCCAGCAGCCAAATCAAAAACATTCAGTACTTC. Protein translation: CASSQIKNIQYF.